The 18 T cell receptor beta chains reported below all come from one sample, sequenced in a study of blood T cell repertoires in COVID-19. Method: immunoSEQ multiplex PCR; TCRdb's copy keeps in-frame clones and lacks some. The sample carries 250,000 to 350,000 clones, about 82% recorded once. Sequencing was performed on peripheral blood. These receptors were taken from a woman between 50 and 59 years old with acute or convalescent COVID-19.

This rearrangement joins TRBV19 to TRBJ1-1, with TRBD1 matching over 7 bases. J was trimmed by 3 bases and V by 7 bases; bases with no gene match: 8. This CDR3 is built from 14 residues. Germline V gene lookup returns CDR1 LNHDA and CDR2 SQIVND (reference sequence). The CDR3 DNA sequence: TGTGCCAGTACCACAGGGGATGGAGACACTGAAGCTTTCTTT. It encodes CASTTGDGDTEAFF. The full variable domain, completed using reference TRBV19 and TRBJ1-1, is DGGITQSPKYLFRKEGQNVTLSCEQNLNHDAMYWYRQDPGQGLRLIYYSQIVNDFQKGDIAEGYSVSREKKESFPLTVTSAQKNPTAFYLCASTTGDGDTEAFFGQGTRLTVV.

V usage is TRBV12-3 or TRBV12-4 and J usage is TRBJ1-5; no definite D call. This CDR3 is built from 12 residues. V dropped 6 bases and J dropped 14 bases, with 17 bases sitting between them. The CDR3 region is CASRGGKTSEHF. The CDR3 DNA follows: TGTGCCAGCAGAGGAGGCAAGACCAGTGAGCATTTT.

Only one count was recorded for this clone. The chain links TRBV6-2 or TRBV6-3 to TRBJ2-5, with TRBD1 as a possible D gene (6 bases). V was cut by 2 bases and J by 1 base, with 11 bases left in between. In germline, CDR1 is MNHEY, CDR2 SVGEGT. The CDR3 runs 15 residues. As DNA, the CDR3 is TGTGCCAGCAGTTACCTCGGGACACTCCAAGAGACCCAGTACTTC. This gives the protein CASSYLGTLQETQYF.

DNA of the CDR3: TGTGCCAGCAGGCGGGGACTAGCGGGAGGCCAACGTAATGCAGATACGCAGTATTTT. Translation: CASRRGLAGGQRNADTQYF. The J gene is TRBJ2-3, the V gene TRBV7-9, with 15 nucleotides matching TRBD2. With 6 bases clipped from V and 4 bases from J, the junction kept 14 bases outside the gene matches. CDR1 is SEHNR, CDR2 FQNEAQ, per germline (reference sequence). The CDR3 has 19 residues.

DNA for the CDR3: TGTGCCATCAGTGATACGTTGGCTAGCGGGAGGACCTGGGGGGTCTACGAGCAGTACTTC. This sequence encodes CAISDTLASGRTWGVYEQYF. The V gene is TRBV10-3, the J gene TRBJ2-7; 11 bases fit TRBD2. Germline assignment: CDR1 ENHRY and CDR2 SYGVKD. With 3 bases clipped from V and 3 bases from J, the junction kept 19 bases outside the gene matches. CDR3 length equals 20 residues.

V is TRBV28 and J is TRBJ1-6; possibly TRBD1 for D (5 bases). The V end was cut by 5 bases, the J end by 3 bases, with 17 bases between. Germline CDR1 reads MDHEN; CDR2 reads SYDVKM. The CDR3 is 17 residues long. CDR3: CASSLYWGVRYNSPLHF. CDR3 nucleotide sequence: TGTGCCAGCAGTCTTTACTGGGGGGTCCGCTATAATTCACCCCTCCACTTT.

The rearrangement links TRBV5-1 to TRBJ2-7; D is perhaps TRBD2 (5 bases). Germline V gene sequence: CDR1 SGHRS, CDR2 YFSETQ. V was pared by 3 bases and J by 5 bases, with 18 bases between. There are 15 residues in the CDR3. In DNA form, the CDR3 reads TGCGCCAGCAGCTCGCCGAGCGGACCTCAGGACGAGCAGTACTTC. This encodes CASSSPSGPQDEQYF.

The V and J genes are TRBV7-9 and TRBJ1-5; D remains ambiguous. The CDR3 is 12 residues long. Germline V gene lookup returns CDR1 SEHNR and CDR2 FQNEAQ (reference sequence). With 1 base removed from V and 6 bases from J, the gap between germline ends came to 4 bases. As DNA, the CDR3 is TGTGCCAGCAGCTTAGACGGTCAGCCCCAGCATTTT. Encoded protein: CASSLDGQPQHF.

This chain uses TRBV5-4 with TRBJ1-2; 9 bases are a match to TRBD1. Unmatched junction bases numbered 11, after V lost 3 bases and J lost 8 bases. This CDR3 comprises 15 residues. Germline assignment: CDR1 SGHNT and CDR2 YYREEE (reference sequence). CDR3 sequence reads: CASSSRDRELYGYTF. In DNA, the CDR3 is TGTGCCAGCAGCTCCCGGGACAGGGAGTTGTACGGCTACACCTTC.

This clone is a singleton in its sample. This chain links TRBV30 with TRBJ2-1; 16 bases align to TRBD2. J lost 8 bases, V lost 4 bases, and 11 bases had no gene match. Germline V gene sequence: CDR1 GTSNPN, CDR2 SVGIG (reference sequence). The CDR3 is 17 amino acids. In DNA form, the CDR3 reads TGTGCCTGGATTGGCAGGGGACTAGCGGGAGGGGGGGATGAGCAGTTCTTC. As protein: CAWIGRGLAGGGDEQFF.

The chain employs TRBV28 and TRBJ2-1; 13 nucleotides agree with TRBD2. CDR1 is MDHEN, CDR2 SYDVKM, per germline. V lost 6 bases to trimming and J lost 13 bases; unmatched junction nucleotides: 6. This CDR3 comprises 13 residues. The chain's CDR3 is CASSSGLAGAQFF. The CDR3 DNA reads TGTGCCAGCAGCTCCGGACTAGCGGGAGCCCAGTTCTTC.

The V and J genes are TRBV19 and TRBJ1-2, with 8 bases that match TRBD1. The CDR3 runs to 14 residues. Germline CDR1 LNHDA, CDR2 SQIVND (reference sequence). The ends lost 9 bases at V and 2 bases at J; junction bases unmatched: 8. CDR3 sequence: CASQTGAPNYGYTF. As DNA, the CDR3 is TGTGCCAGCCAGACAGGGGCCCCCAACTATGGCTACACCTTC.

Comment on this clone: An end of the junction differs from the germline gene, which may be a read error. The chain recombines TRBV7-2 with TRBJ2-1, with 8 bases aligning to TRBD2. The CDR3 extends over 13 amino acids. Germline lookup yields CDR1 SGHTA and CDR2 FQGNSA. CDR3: CASSLDFSGMKIF. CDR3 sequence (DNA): TGTGCCAGCAGCTTAGATTTTAGCGGGATGAAGATCTTC.

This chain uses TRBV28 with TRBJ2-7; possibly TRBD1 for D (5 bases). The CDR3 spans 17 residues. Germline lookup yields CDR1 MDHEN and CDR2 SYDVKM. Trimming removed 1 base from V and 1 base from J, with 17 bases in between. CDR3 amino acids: CASSLSPRQFLSYEQYF. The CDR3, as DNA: TGTGCCAGCAGTTTATCCCCACGACAGTTCCTATCCTACGAGCAGTACTTC.

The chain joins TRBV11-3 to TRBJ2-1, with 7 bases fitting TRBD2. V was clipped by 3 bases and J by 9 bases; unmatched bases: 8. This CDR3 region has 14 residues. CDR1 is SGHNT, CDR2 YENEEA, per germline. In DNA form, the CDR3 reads TGTGCCAGCAGCTTGGCAACTAGCGTTGGTGAGCAGTTCTTC. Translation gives CASSLATSVGEQFF. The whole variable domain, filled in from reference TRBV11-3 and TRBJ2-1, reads EAGVVQSPRYKIIEKKQPVAFWCNPISGHNTLYWYLQNLGQGPELLIRYENEEAVDDSQLPKDRFSAERLKGVDSTLKIQPAELGDSAVYLCASSLATSVGEQFFGPGTRLTVL.

The CDR3 nucleotides read TGTGCCAGCAAAAAGGGGACAGCTTACAATGAGCAGTTCTTC. Translated, it gives CASKKGTAYNEQFF. V is TRBV6-5 and J is TRBJ2-1, with 7 bases identical to TRBD1. The CDR3 has 14 residues. Germline lookup yields CDR1 MNHEY and CDR2 SVGAGI. Trimming cost V 7 bases and J 4 bases; bases outside gene matches: 7.

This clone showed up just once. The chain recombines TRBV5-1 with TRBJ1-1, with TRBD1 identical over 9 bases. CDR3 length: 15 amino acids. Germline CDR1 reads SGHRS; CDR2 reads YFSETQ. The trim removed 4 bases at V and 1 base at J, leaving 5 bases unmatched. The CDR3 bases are TGCGCCAGCAGCCGCAAGGGACAGGGGAACACTGAAGCTTTCTTT. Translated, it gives CASSRKGQGNTEAFF.

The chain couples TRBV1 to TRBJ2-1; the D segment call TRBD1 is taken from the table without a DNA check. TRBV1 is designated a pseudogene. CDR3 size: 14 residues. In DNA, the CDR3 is TGCACCAGCAGCTTTTTCTCTCGTGGCTTTCGGCAGTTCTTC. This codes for CTSSFFSRGFRQFF.